This T cell receptor beta chain was observed in a study of STAT5B mutations in CD4+ large granular lymphocyte leukemia. Study-level background: Healthy donors showed HLA-associated enrichment of the CDR3 'QG' motif.

Measured with immunoSEQ multiplex PCR; TCRdb has only the in-frame clones, and not every one. The sample lists more than 30,000 clones; 70% to 90% were seen once. Germline lookup yields CDR1 MNHEY and CDR2 SMNVEV (reference sequence). There are 16 residues in the CDR3. V was clipped by 3 bases and J by 0 bases, with 9 bases between them. This chain uses TRBV27 with TRBJ2-6; D might be TRBD1 (6 bases). Sequenced material: CD4+ T cells from blood buffy coats. This TCR was sampled from a human donor in good health. CDR3 nucleotides: TGTGCCAGCAGTTTGCGGACAGTCTCTGGGGCCAACGTCCTGACTTTC. It yields the protein CASSLRTVSGANVLTF.